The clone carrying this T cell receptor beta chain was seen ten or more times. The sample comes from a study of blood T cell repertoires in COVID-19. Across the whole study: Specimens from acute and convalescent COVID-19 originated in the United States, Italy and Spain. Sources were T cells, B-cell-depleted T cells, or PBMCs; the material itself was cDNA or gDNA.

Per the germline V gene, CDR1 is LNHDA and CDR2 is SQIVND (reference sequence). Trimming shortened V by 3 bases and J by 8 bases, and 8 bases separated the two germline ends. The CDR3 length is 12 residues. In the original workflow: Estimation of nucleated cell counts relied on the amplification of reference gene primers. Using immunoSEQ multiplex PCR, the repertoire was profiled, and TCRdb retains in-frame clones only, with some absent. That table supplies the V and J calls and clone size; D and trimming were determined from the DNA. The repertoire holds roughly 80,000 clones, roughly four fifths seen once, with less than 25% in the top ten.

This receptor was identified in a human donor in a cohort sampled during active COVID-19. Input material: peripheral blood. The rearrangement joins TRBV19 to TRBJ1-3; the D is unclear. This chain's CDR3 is CASSITVDTIYF. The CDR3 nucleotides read TGTGCCAGTAGTATTACGGTGGACACCATATATTTT.